This TCR beta chain was profiled in a study of PD-L1 blockade in urothelial cancer. CDR1 is LNHDA and CDR2 is SQIVND in the germline V gene (reference sequence). The CDR3 is 16 amino acids. The ends were cut back, 3 bases at V and 7 bases at J, with 18 bases in the middle. Time point specified: peripheral blood 6 weeks after treatment start. Sequencing was performed with immunoSEQ multiplex PCR; in TCRdb, only in-frame clones are kept and a portion is missing. The sample carries some 40,000 clones, roughly nine tenths recorded once. The receptor comes from a man aged 65 to 85 with urothelial cancer. The sequenced sample was PBMCs, obtained around atezolizumab (anti-PD-L1) treatment. The rearrangement joins TRBV19 to TRBJ2-2, with D perhaps matching TRBD2 (6 bases). This CDR3 is CASSISAGRSGGELFF. CDR3 sequence (DNA): TGTGCCAGTAGTATTTCGGCAGGGAGGAGCGGCGGGGAGCTGTTTTTT.